This note documents a single T cell receptor (beta chain) sequence. The data are from a study of blood T cell repertoires in COVID-19. Study context: Sites across the United States, Italy and Spain contributed samples from acute and convalescent COVID-19.

CDR3 length: 14 residues. Germline V gene sequence: CDR1 LNHDA, CDR2 SQIVND (reference sequence). V lost 3 bases and J lost 4, with 12 bases in between. Sequencing used immunoSEQ multiplex PCR; TCRdb keeps in-frame clones, though not all of them. The sample lists about 300,000 clones, 80% to 90% seen once, with roughly 10% in the top ten. Living in about two dozen US areas, the participants were between roughly 18 and 90 years of age. Donors of Cohort 3 who recovered were those that had two negative PCRs, clearance, or symptom resolution. The TCR sequence derives from a woman between 18 and 29 years old who had recovered from COVID-19. The gene calls are TRBV19 and TRBJ1-1, with TRBD1 as a possible D gene (5 bases). What was sequenced was PBMCs or T cells enriched from blood (not recorded which). The CDR3 is CASSIQGSITEAFF. The CDR3, as DNA: TGTGCCAGTAGTATTCAGGGTTCGATCACTGAAGCTTTCTTT.